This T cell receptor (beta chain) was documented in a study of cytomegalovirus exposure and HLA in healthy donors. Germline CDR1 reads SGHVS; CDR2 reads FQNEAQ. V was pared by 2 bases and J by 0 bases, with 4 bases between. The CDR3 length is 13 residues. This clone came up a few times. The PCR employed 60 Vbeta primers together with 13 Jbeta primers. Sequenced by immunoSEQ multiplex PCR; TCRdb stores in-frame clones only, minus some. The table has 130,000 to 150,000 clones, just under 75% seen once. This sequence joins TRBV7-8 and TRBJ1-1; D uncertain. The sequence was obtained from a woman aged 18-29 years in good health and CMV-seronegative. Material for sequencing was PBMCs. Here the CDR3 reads CASSLQMNTEAFF. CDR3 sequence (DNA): TGTGCCAGCAGCTTACAGATGAACACTGAAGCTTTCTTT. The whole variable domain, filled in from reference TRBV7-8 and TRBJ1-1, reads GAGVSQSPRYKVAKRGQDVALRCDPISGHVSLFWYQQALGQGPEFLTYFQNEAQLDKSGLPSDRFFAERPEGSVSTLKIQRTQQEDSAVYLCASSLQMNTEAFFGQGTRLTVV.